These 30 T cell receptor beta chains came from one sample sequenced in a study of cytomegalovirus exposure and HLA in healthy donors. The study ran its PCR with 60 Vbeta and 13 Jbeta primers. Using immunoSEQ multiplex PCR, the repertoire was profiled, and TCRdb retains in-frame clones only, with some absent. Of 200,000 to 300,000 clones in the sample, roughly 85% are singletons; the top ten hold 0.2% to 0.25%. Sequenced input: PBMCs. The receptors derive from a girl aged 2-10 years in good health and CMV-seronegative.

This clone was counted only a few times. The V call is TRBV29-1, the J call TRBJ1-1, with TRBD1 matching 8 bases. Unmatched junction bases numbered 10, after V lost 1 base and J lost 0 bases. Looked up from germline, CDR1 is SQVTM and CDR2 is ANQGSEA. This CDR3 has 17 amino acids. The CDR3 here is CSVEVLDGTGMNTEAFF. The CDR3 DNA is TGCAGCGTTGAAGTCCTTGATGGGACAGGCATGAACACTGAAGCTTTCTTT.

V and J are TRBV14 and TRBJ2-7; 9 bases fit TRBD2. The CDR3 is 15 residues long. Germline CDR1 is SGHDN and CDR2 is FVKESK. V lost 2 bases to trimming and J lost 1 base; unmatched junction nucleotides: 3. DNA of the CDR3: TGTGCCAGCAGCCAACCTAGCGGGGCTTCCTACGAGCAGTACTTC. This gives the protein CASSQPSGASYEQYF.

This sequence joins TRBV27 and TRBJ1-1; D is undetermined. The germline V gene encodes CDR1 MNHEY and CDR2 SMNVEV (reference sequence). V was trimmed by 3 bases and J by 0 bases, leaving 5 bases between them. There are 13 residues in the CDR3. The CDR3 sequence: CASSFRMNTEAFF. The CDR3 region has the DNA TGTGCCAGCAGTTTCAGGATGAACACTGAAGCTTTCTTT.

The chain uses TRBV2 and TRBJ1-2; D may be TRBD1 (6 bases). The germline V gene has CDR1 SNHLY and CDR2 FYNNEI. The V and J ends lost 6 bases and 0 bases respectively, with 14 bases between them. This CDR3 comprises 15 residues. This CDR3 is CASSLGQSSNYGYTF. Here the CDR3 DNA reads TGTGCCAGCAGCCTTGGACAGTCCTCTAACTATGGCTACACCTTC.

The CDR3 DNA reads TGTGCCAGCAGACCTAGCGGAGGCTCCTACGAGCAGTACTTC. This encodes CASRPSGGSYEQYF. This sequence joins TRBV14 and TRBJ2-7; TRBD2 matches 7 bases. V was clipped by 6 bases and J by 0 bases; unmatched bases: 5. The length of the CDR3 is 14 residues. Germline CDR1 SGHDN, CDR2 FVKESK.

V is TRBV7-9 and J is TRBJ1-1, with TRBD1 as a possible D gene (6 bases). The V gene's germline CDR1 is SEHNR and CDR2 FQNEAQ (reference sequence). V was clipped by 0 bases and J by 4 bases, with 9 bases between them. CDR3 length equals 14 residues. The CDR3 coding sequence is TGTGCCAGCAGCTTAGCTATAGGGGGCACTGAAGCTTTCTTT. Encoded protein: CASSLAIGGTEAFF. The full variable domain, in which reference TRBV7-9 and TRBJ1-1 provide the parts outside the CDR3, is DTGVSQNPRHKITKRGQNVTFRCDPISEHNRLYWYRQTLGQGPEFLTYFQNEAQLEKSRLLSDRFSAERPKGSFSTLEIQRTEQGDSAMYLCASSLAIGGTEAFFGQGTRLTVV.

This clone appeared a few times. The chain carries TRBV6-1 and TRBJ2-5; 8 bases fit TRBD1. TRBJ2-7 matches the DNA end more closely, so the J call is doubtful. The CDR3 covers 14 residues. The germline V gene has CDR1 MNHNS and CDR2 SASEGT. The CDR3 loop is CASTLGQGSYEQYF. The CDR3 bases are TGTGCCAGCACCCTTGGACAGGGTTCCTACGAGCAGTACTTC.

The chain recombines TRBV30 with TRBJ1-3; weak D call: TRBD1 (5 bases). Trimming cost V 2 bases and J 4 bases, with 18 bases left between them. The CDR3 is made up of 16 amino acids. Germline loops: CDR1 GTSNPN, CDR2 SVGIG (reference sequence). The chain's CDR3 is CAWSPTRVSSGNTIYF. As DNA, the CDR3 is TGTGCCTGGAGTCCCACCAGGGTTTCATCGGGAAACACCATATATTTT.

V usage is TRBV19 and J usage is TRBJ2-7, with D maybe TRBD2 (6 bases). Trimming cost V 3 bases and J 2 bases, with 17 bases left between them. The CDR3 loop spans 16 amino acids. From germline, CDR1 is LNHDA and CDR2 SQIVND (reference sequence). CDR3 loop: CASSMLGTLPTYEQYF. In nucleotides, the CDR3 is TGTGCCAGTAGTATGCTGGGGACTCTCCCGACCTACGAGCAGTACTTC.

This clone was seen just once. The chain uses TRBV7-8 and TRBJ2-7; 9 bases map to TRBD2. The V gene end was trimmed by 5 bases and the J gene end by 0 bases; junction bases not matched to a gene: 17. Germline loops: CDR1 SGHVS, CDR2 FQNEAQ. The CDR3 loop spans 19 amino acids. In DNA form, the CDR3 reads TGTGCCAGCAGCCTCCCAAGGTCTACTAGCGGGTCCCACTCCTACGAGCAGTACTTC. Residues: CASSLPRSTSGSHSYEQYF.

This chain uses TRBV4-1 with TRBJ1-3; TRBD1 matches 7 bases. V was clipped by 8 bases and J by 3 bases; unmatched bases: 4. This CDR3 has 13 residues. Germline CDR1 MGHRA, CDR2 YSYEKL. In DNA, the CDR3 is TGCGCCAGCCTTGACAGGGATGGAAACACCATATATTTT. It is translated as CASLDRDGNTIYF.

The J gene is TRBJ1-6, the V gene TRBV15, with TRBD1 as a possible D gene (5 bases). This CDR3 has 14 residues. Germline CDR1 is LNHNV and CDR2 is YYDKDF (reference sequence). V was pared by 5 bases and J by 7 bases, with 12 bases between. The CDR3: CATSPQGGNSPLHF. In DNA form, the CDR3 reads TGTGCCACCAGCCCGCAGGGAGGGAATTCACCCCTCCACTTT.

J is TRBJ2-7 and V is TRBV5-5; D call uncertain. The CDR3 length is 14 residues. The V gene's germline CDR1 is SGHKS and CDR2 YYEKEE (reference sequence). Trimming pared 6 bases from V and 3 bases from J, leaving 16 bases between. The CDR3 protein is CASTPDTLYYEQYF. In nucleotides, the CDR3 is TGTGCCAGCACCCCTGACACGTTGTACTACGAGCAGTACTTC. Drawing the rest from reference TRBV5-5 and TRBJ2-7, the complete variable domain is DAGVTQSPTHLIKTRGQQVTLRCSPISGHKSVSWYQQVLGQGPQFIFQYYEKEERGRGNFPDRFSARQFPNYSSELNVNALLLGDSALYLCASTPDTLYYEQYFGPGTRLTVT.

V usage is TRBV30 and J usage is TRBJ2-5, with TRBD2 matching 10 bases. This CDR3 is built from 16 residues. After removal of 3 bases from V and 3 bases from J, the junction contained 10 bases not matched to a gene. In germline, CDR1 is GTSNPN, CDR2 SVGIG (reference sequence). The CDR3 sequence: CAWRRWLAGEEETQYF. The CDR3 DNA follows: TGTGCCTGGAGACGATGGCTAGCGGGAGAAGAAGAGACCCAGTACTTC.

The chain combines TRBV5-1 with TRBJ1-4; 7 nucleotides line up with TRBD1. Germline V gene lookup returns CDR1 SGHRS and CDR2 YFSETQ. The CDR3 consists of 15 residues. Unmatched junction bases numbered 7, after V lost 0 bases and J lost 8 bases. The CDR3 loop is CASSLEGQTREKLFF. The DNA for the CDR3 is TGCGCCAGCAGCTTGGAGGGACAGACCCGGGAAAAACTGTTTTTT.

The table lists this clone with a few counts. This chain joins TRBV4-1 and TRBJ2-1, with 12 nucleotides matching TRBD2. The junction had 18 bases not matched to a gene; V was cut back by 5 bases and J by 7 bases. The CDR3 has 19 amino acids. Germline V gene data show CDR1 as MGHRA and CDR2 as YSYEKL. CDR3 in DNA: TGCGCCAGCAGCAAGTTGGAACTAGCGGGAGGTTACGGATTTAATGAGCAGTTCTTC. It encodes CASSKLELAGGYGFNEQFF.

The rearrangement links TRBV11-2 to TRBJ1-4, with 8 bases fitting TRBD1. The germline V gene encodes CDR1 SGHAT and CDR2 FQNNGV. This CDR3 is 17 amino acids long. Unmatched junction bases numbered 11, after V lost 5 bases and J lost 3 bases. The chain's CDR3 is CASSLGKGRGPNEKLFF. DNA for the CDR3: TGTGCCAGCAGCCTAGGGAAGGGCAGGGGGCCTAATGAAAAACTGTTTTTT.

This chain joins TRBV5-1 and TRBJ2-5; no clear D. The V gene's germline CDR1 is SGHRS and CDR2 YFSETQ. This CDR3 has 14 amino acids. The V end lost 1 base, the J end lost 0 bases, and 7 bases lay between the germline ends. The CDR3 sequence is CASSLYPDQETQYF. In DNA, the CDR3 is TGCGCCAGCAGCTTGTATCCCGACCAAGAGACCCAGTACTTC.

This clone was detected only once. V usage is TRBV7-9 and J usage is TRBJ2-5, with D hard to call. Germline CDR1 reads SEHNR; CDR2 reads FQNEAQ (reference sequence). The CDR3 contains 17 residues. V was trimmed by 4 bases and J by 2 bases, leaving 20 bases between them. The CDR3 sequence: CASSSRFSSYPQETQYF. CDR3 bases: TGTGCCAGCAGCTCCCGTTTCTCCTCCTACCCTCAAGAGACCCAGTACTTC.

V and J are TRBV29-1 and TRBJ2-1; perhaps TRBD2 as D (5 bases). There are 12 residues in the CDR3. Germline loops: CDR1 SQVTM, CDR2 ANQGSEA. The germline V and J ends were trimmed by 4 bases and 1 base, with 5 bases remaining between them. Here the CDR3 reads CSVVASYNEQFF. DNA of the CDR3: TGCAGCGTTGTAGCGTCCTACAATGAGCAGTTCTTC.

The V call is TRBV29-1, the J call TRBJ2-3, with TRBD2 matching over 8 bases. Per the germline V gene, CDR1 is SQVTM and CDR2 is ANQGSEA. V gave up 2 bases and J gave up 2 bases; unmatched junction bases: 3. CDR3 length equals 14 residues. This CDR3 reads CSVESGGLTDTQYF. In nucleotides, the CDR3 is TGCAGCGTTGAAAGCGGGGGTCTCACAGATACGCAGTATTTT.

The chain joins TRBV14 to TRBJ2-4, with a possible D match to TRBD1 (6 bases). The germline CDR1 and CDR2 sequences are SGHDN and FVKESK. The CDR3 spans 12 residues. Trimming took 6 bases from V and 5 from J, leaving 8 bases between them. As DNA, the CDR3 is TGTGCCAGCAGGGACAGACAAAACATTCAGTACTTC. Protein sequence: CASRDRQNIQYF. Full variable domain (missing parts from reference TRBV14 and TRBJ2-4): EAGVTQFPSHSVIEKGQTVTLRCDPISGHDNLYWYRRVMGKEIKFLLHFVKESKQDESGMPNNRFLAERTGGTYSTLKVQPAELEDSGVYFCASRDRQNIQYFGAGTRLSVL.

The chain recombines TRBV29-1 with TRBJ1-3, with no clear D. CDR3 length equals 15 residues. Trimming removed 6 bases at V and 4 bases at J, with 19 bases between. The germline V gene has CDR1 SQVTM and CDR2 ANQGSEA. The CDR3 sequence: CSVPGGIFTGNTIYF. The DNA of the CDR3 is TGCAGCGTCCCCGGCGGTATCTTCACCGGAAACACCATATATTTT.

The CDR3 region is CASSEQGPGNQPQHF. CDR3 in DNA: TGCGCCAGCAGTGAACAGGGACCGGGCAATCAGCCCCAGCATTTT. The chain uses TRBV10-2 and TRBJ1-5, with D perhaps TRBD1 (6 bases). V was clipped by 3 bases and J by 2 bases, with 11 bases between them. This CDR3 spans 15 amino acids. Germline-derived CDR1 and CDR2 are WSHSY and SAAADI.

The rearrangement joins TRBV19 to TRBJ1-6, with 10 nucleotides matching TRBD1. CDR1 LNHDA and CDR2 SQIVND come from the germline V gene (reference sequence). The length of the CDR3 is 18 residues. With 4 bases clipped from V and 0 bases from J, the junction kept 6 bases outside the gene matches. Written as DNA, the CDR3 is TGTGCCAGTAGTAACCGGGACAGGGGCAGCTCCTATAATTCACCCCTCCACTTT. Amino acids: CASSNRDRGSSYNSPLHF.

On this clone itself: The junction differs from germline at one of its ends, possibly a read error. The chain carries TRBV4-1 and TRBJ2-5; TRBD2 might be the D (6 bases). This CDR3 contains 14 residues. Germline V gene data show CDR1 as MGHRA and CDR2 as YSYEKL. CDR3 sequence: CASSQAAGKETQYF. CDR3 sequence (DNA): TGTGCCAGCAGCCAAGCCGCGGGGAAAGAGACCCAGTACTTC.

J is TRBJ1-2 and V is TRBV6-7, with D unclear. TRBV6-7 is known as an ORF, though its function is uncertain. The CDR3 is 14 residues long. Between the trimmed V and J ends, which lost 7 bases and 2 bases, there was a span of 14 bases. CDR3 amino acids: CASTHGRKNYGYTF. CDR3 nucleotide sequence: TGTGCCAGCACCCACGGGAGAAAGAACTATGGCTACACCTTC.

Comment on this clone: The sample holds other DNA sequences that translate to the same CDR3. The chain couples TRBV18 to TRBJ2-2; weak D call: TRBD2 (6 bases). Germline values: CDR1 KGHSH, CDR2 LQKENI. The germline V and J ends were trimmed by 3 bases and 2 bases, with 7 bases remaining between them. The CDR3 spans 14 residues. Here the CDR3 reads CASSPGLNTGELFF. The CDR3 DNA reads as TGTGCCAGCTCACCGGGACTTAACACCGGGGAGCTGTTTTTT.

The rearrangement uses TRBV10-1 and TRBJ2-1, with D possibly TRBD2 on 6 matching bases. The CDR3 totals 15 residues. The germline CDR1 and CDR2 sequences are WNHNN and SYGVQD (reference sequence). V was cut by 6 bases and J by 5 bases, with 17 bases left in between. The CDR3: CASSPTRARDNEQFF. The CDR3 region has the DNA TGCGCCAGCAGCCCGACTAGGGCCAGGGACAATGAGCAGTTCTTC.

The chain recombines TRBV7-8 with TRBJ2-7, with D tentatively TRBD2 (5 bases). The ends were cut back, 3 bases at V and 3 bases at J, with 15 bases in the middle. The CDR3 contains 15 residues. Germline V gene lookup returns CDR1 SGHVS and CDR2 FQNEAQ. CDR3 sequence: CASSFLSGRDYEQYF. The CDR3 region has the DNA TGTGCCAGCAGCTTTCTATCGGGGAGAGACTACGAGCAGTACTTC.